The subject of this entry is one T cell receptor beta chain. Antigen specificity is unknown. This CDR3 comprises 17 residues. The V and J ends lost 4 bases and 8 bases respectively, with 26 bases between them. In germline, CDR1 is SEHNR, CDR2 FQNEAQ (reference sequence). Isolation of PBMCs gave at least 6 million cells per sample. A minimum of 6 micrograms of total RNA was extracted per sample. The data were taken from a study of blood T cells in healthy people across ages. The authors ran a second PCR of 7 to 11 cycles using a sample-barcoded 5' primer and a J-beta primer mix. MiXCR was run by TCRdb on the 5' RACE reads, yielding one entry per CDR3 protein. Of 750,000 to 950,000 distinct CDR3 sequences listed, less than 70% were seen once; the top ten hold about 38%. Study results and caveats: Naive T cell percentage strongly correlated with TCR beta diversity.

This chain links TRBV7-9 with TRBJ1-2, with D perhaps TRBD1 (6 bases). The sequence was collected from a man older than 75 in good health. The sequenced material came from blood. This CDR3 is CASSYRLGRGGLGGYTF. Here the CDR3 DNA reads TGTGCCAGCAGCTACAGACTGGGGAGAGGGGGACTAGGCGGCTACACCTTC.